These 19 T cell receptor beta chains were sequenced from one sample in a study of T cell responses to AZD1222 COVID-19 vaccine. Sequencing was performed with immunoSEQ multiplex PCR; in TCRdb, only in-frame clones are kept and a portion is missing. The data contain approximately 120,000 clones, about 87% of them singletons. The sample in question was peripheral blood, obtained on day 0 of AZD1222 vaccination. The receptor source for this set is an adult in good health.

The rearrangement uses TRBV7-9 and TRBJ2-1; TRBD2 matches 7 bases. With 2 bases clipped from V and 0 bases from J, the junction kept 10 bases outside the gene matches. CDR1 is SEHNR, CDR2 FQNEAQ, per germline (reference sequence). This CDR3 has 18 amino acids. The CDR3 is CASSLPPGGGFSYNEQFF. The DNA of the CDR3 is TGTGCCAGCAGCTTACCCCCTGGGGGGGGGTTCTCCTACAATGAGCAGTTCTTC.

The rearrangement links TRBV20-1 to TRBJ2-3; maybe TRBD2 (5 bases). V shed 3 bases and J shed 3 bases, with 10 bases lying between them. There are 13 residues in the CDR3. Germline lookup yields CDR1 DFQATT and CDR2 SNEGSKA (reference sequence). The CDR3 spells CSASWSGTDTQYF. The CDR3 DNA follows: TGCAGTGCTAGTTGGTCGGGGACAGATACGCAGTATTTT.

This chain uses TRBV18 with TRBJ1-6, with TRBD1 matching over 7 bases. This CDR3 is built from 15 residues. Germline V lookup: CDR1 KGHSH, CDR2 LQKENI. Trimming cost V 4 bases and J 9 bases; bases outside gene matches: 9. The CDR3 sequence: CASSREGAFGSPLHF. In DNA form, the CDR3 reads TGTGCCAGCTCACGTGAGGGGGCCTTTGGTTCACCCCTCCACTTT.

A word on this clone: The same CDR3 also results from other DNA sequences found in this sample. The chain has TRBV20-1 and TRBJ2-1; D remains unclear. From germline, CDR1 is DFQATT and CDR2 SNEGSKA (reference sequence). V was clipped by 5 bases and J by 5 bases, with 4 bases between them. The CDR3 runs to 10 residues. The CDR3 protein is CSAWDNEQFF. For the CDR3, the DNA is TGCAGTGCTTGGGACAATGAGCAGTTCTTC.

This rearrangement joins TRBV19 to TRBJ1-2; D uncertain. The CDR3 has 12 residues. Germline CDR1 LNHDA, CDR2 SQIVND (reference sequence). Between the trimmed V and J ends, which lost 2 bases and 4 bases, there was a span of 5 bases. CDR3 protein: CASSIRPYGYTF. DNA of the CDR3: TGTGCCAGTAGTATAAGACCCTATGGCTACACCTTC.

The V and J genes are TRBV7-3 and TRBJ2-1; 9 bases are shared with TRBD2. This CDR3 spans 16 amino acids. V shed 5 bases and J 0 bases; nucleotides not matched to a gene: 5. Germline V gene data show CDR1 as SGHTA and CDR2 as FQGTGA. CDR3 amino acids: CASSPSGDLSYNEQFF. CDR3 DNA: TGTGCCAGCAGCCCTAGCGGGGACCTCTCCTACAATGAGCAGTTCTTC.

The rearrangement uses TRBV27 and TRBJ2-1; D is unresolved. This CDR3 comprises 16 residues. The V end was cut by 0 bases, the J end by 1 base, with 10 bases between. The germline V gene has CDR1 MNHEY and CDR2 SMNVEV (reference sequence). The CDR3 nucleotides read TGTGCCAGCAGTTTATCGCCCGACATTTCCTACAATGAGCAGTTCTTC. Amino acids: CASSLSPDISYNEQFF.

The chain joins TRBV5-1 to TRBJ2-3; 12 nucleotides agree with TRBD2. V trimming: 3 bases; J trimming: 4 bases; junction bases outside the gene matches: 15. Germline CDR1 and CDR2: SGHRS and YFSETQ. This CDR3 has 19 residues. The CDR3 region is CASSSGLAGAHGRPDTQYF. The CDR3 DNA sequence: TGCGCCAGCAGCTCGGGACTAGCGGGCGCCCATGGTCGTCCAGATACGCAGTATTTT.

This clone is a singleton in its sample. The CDR3 DNA reads as TGTGCCAGCAGTCTTACGGGGGGGCCCTACAATGAGCAGTTCTTC. It specifies CASSLTGGPYNEQFF. The chain uses TRBV27 and TRBJ2-1; 8 bases line up with TRBD2. This CDR3 has 15 residues. Germline V gives CDR1 MNHEY, CDR2 SMNVEV (reference sequence). V lost 5 bases, J lost 2 bases, and 5 bases stayed unmatched.

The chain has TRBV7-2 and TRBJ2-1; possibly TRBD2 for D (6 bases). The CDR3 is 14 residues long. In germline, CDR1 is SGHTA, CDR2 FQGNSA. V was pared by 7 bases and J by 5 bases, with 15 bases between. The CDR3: CASMRGGNDNEQFF. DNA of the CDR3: TGTGCCAGCATGCGGGGCGGGAACGACAATGAGCAGTTCTTC. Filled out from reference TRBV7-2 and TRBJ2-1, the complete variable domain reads GAGVSQSPSNKVTEKGKDVELRCDPISGHTALYWYRQSLGQGLEFLIYFQGNSAPDKSGLPSDRFSAERTGGSVSTLTIQRTQQEDSAVYLCASMRGGNDNEQFFGPGTRLTVL.

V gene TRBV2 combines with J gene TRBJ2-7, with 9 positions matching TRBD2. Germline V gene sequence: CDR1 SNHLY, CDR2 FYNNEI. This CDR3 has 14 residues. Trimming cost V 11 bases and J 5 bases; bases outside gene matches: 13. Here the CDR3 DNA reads TGTGCCCAGTTATCGGCGGGAGGGAACCACGAGCAGTACTTC. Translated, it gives CAQLSAGGNHEQYF.

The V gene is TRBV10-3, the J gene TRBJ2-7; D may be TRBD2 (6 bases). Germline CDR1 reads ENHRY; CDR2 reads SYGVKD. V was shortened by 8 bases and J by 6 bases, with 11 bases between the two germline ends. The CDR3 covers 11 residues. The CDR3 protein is CAIQRAGEQYF. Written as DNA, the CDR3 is TGTGCCATCCAGAGAGCGGGCGAGCAGTACTTC.

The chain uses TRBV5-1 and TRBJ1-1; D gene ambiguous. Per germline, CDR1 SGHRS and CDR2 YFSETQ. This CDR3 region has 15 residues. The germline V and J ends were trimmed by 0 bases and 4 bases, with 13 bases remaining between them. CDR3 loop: CASSLEGALGTEAFF. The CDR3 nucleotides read TGCGCCAGCAGCTTGGAAGGAGCCTTGGGCACTGAAGCTTTCTTT.

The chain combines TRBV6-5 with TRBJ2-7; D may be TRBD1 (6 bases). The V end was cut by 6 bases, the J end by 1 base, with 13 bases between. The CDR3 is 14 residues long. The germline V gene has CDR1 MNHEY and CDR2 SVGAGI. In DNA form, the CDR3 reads TGTGCCAGCAGCCTACAGGGTGGGTCCTACGAGCAGTACTTC. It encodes CASSLQGGSYEQYF.

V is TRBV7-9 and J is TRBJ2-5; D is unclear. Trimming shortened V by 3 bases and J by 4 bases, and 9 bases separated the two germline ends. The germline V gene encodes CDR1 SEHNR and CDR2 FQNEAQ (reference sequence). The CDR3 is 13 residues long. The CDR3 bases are TGTGCCAGCAGCTTCTCTGTAGTAGAGACCCAGTACTTC. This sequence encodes CASSFSVVETQYF.

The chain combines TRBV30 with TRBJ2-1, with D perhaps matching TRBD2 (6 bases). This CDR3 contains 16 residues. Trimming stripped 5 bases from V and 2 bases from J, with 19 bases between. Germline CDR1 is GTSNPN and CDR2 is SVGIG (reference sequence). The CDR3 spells CAWHGRRAGAYNEQFF. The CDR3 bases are TGTGCCTGGCATGGAAGGAGGGCCGGTGCCTACAATGAGCAGTTCTTC. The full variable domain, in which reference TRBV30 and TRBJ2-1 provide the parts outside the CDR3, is SQTIHQWPATLVQPVGSPLSLECTVEGTSNPNLYWYRQAAGRGLQLLFYSVGIGQISSEVPQNLSASRPQDRQFILSSKKLLLSDSGFYLCAWHGRRAGAYNEQFFGPGTRLTVL.

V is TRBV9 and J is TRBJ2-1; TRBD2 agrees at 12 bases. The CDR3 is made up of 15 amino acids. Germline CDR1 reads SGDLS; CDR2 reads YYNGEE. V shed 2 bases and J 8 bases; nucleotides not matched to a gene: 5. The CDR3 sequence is CASSVRLAGVDEQFF. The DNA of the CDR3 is TGTGCCAGCAGCGTGCGACTAGCGGGAGTAGATGAGCAGTTCTTC.

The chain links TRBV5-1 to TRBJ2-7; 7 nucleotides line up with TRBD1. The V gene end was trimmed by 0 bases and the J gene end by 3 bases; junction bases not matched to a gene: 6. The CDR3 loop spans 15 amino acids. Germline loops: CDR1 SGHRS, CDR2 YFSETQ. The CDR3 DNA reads TGCGCCAGCAGCTTGGAGACAGGGTTAGTCTACGAGCAGTACTTC. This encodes CASSLETGLVYEQYF.

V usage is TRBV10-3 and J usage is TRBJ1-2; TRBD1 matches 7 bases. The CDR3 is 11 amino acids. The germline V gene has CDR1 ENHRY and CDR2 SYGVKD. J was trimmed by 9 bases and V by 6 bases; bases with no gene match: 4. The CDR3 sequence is CAISQGDSYTF. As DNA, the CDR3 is TGTGCCATCAGCCAGGGGGATAGCTACACCTTC.